This TCR beta chain was obtained from a study of blood T cell repertoires in COVID-19. Study summary: The United States, Italy and Spain were the sources of the acute and convalescent COVID-19 samples. Sources were T cells, B-cell-depleted T cells, or PBMCs; the material itself was cDNA or gDNA.

TCRdb keeps only in-frame clones here, not all; method: immunoSEQ multiplex PCR. In the table there are over 130,000 clones, about 87% of which are singletons. Germline-derived CDR1 and CDR2 are LNHDA and SQIVND (reference sequence). V shed 6 bases and J 4 bases; nucleotides not matched to a gene: 8. CDR3 length equals 15 residues. Cohort assignment relied on participant-reported clinical history. This sequence was found in a man in his fifties or sixties in a cohort exposed to, infected with or recovered from COVID-19 (not recorded which). Input material: PBMCs or T cells enriched from blood (not recorded which). V usage is TRBV19 and J usage is TRBJ2-1; 8 bases fit TRBD2. CDR3 nucleotides: TGTGCCAGTAGCAGACTAGCGTGGGGTTACAATGAGCAGTTCTTC. Its protein is CASSRLAWGYNEQFF.